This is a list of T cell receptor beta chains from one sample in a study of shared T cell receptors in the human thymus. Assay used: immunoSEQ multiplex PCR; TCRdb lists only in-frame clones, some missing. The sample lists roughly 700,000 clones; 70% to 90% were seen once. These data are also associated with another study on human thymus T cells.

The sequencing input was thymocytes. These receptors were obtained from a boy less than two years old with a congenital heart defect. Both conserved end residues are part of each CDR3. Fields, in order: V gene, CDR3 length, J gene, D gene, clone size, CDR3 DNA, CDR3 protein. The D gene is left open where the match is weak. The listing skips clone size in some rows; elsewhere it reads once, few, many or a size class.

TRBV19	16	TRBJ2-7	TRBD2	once	TGTGCCAGTAGTATATCTAGCGGGGAGGGTGGCTACGAGCAGTACTTC	CASSISSGEGGYEQYF
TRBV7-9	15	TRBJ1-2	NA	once	TGTGCCAGCAGCTCGGCTTCCGACGGGGGCTATGGCTACACCTTC	CASSSASDGGYGYTF
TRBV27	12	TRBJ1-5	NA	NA	TGTGCCACCCTGGGGCCGGGTCGACCCCAGCATTTT	CATLGPGRPQHF
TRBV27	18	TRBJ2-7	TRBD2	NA	TGTGCCAGCAGTTTATTACCCCCCCGGGGGGTAACTTCCTACGAGCAGTACTTC	CASSLLPPRGVTSYEQYF
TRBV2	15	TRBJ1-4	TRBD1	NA	TGTGCCAGCAGTCTCCGGGACAGGGTTGGAGAAAAACTGTTTTTT	CASSLRDRVGEKLFF
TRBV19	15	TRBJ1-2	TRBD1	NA	TGTGCCAGTAGGCGGGGACAGAGGAACGCCTATGGCTACACCTTC	CASRRGQRNAYGYTF
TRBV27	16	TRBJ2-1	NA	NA	TGTGCCAGCAGTATGACAGGTCGTGCCCACTACAATGAGCAGTTCTTC	CASSMTGRAHYNEQFF
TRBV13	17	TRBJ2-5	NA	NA	TGTGCCAGCAGCTTAGCGAGGGTCGACGGACGTCAAGAGACCCAGTACTTC	CASSLARVDGRQETQYF
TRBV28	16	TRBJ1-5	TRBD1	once	TGTGCCAGCAGTTTAAACGGACAGGGAAGCAATCAGCCCCAGCATTTT	CASSLNGQGSNQPQHF
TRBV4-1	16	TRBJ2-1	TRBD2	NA	TGCGCCAGCAGCCATTATGAACTAGCGGGTGACAATGAGCAGTTCTTC	CASSHYELAGDNEQFF
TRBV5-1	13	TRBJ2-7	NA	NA	TGCGCCAGCAGCTCCGGCAGGGCCAGCGAGCAGTACTTC	CASSSGRASEQYF
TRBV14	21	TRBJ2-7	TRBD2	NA	TGTGCCAGCAGCCAAGCCCCCCCAAGACTGGCTAGCGGGACCCGTACGCACGAGCAGTACTTC	CASSQAPPRLASGTRTHEQYF
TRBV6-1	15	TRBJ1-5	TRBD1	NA	TGTGCCAGCAGAAAGGACAGGGGGGGTAATCAGCCCCAGCATTTT	CASRKDRGGNQPQHF
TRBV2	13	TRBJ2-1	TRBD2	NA	TGTGCCTCTCGCACTAGCGGGACCAATGAGCAGTTCTTC	CASRTSGTNEQFF
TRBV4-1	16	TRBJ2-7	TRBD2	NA	TGCGCCAGCAGCCACGATGCTAGCGGGAGGCCCTACGAGCAGTACTTC	CASSHDASGRPYEQYF
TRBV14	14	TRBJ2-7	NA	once	TGTGCCAGCAGCCAAGAAAAGGGGCCCTACGAGCAGTACTTC	CASSQEKGPYEQYF
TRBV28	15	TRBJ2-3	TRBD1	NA	TGTGCCAGCAGTTTAAGGGACAGGGGCTCAGATACGCAGTATTTT	CASSLRDRGSDTQYF
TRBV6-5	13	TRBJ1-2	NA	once	TGTGCCAGCAGAACTGGGAGTAGCTATGGCTACACCTTC	CASRTGSSYGYTF
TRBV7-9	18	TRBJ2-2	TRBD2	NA	TGTGCCAGCAGCTTACCTAGCGGGCGATCCGCGAACACCGGGGAGCTGTTTTTT	CASSLPSGRSANTGELFF
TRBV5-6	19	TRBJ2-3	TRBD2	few	TGTGCCAGCAGCCCGCCTCCGGGACTAGCGGCCCCGGGGACAGATACGCAGTATTTT	CASSPPPGLAAPGTDTQYF
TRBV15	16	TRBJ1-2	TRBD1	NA	TGTGCCACCAGCAGAGCCTGGGACAGGGCCCCAGTTGGCTACACCTTC	CATSRAWDRAPVGYTF
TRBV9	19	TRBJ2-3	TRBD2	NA	TGTGCCAGCAGCGTAAAACCTACCGCCTGCGGGAGGGCCAAAGATACGCAGTATTTT	CASSVKPTACGRAKDTQYF
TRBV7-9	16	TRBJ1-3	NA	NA	TGTGCCAGCAGCTTAGTGTGCAGGGAGGCTGGAAACACCATATATTTT	CASSLVCREAGNTIYF
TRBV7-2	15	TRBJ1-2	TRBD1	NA	TGTGCCAGCAGCGCCCGACAGGGACTGAACTATGGCTACACCTTC	CASSARQGLNYGYTF
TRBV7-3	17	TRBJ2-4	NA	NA	TGTGCCAGCAGCGTAGGACTCGGGGACTTAGCCAAAAACATTCAGTACTTC	CASSVGLGDLAKNIQYF
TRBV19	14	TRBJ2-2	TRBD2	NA	TGTGCCAGTAGCCTCTCTAGCGGCCCCGGGGAGCTGTTTTTT	CASSLSSGPGELFF
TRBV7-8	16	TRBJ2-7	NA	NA	TGTGCCAGCAGCCCCGGGCGGGGACGAGACTCCTACGAGCAGTACTTC	CASSPGRGRDSYEQYF
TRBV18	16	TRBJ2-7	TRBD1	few	TGTGCCAGCTCACCAACAAGACAGGGATTCTCCTACGAGCAGTACTTC	CASSPTRQGFSYEQYF
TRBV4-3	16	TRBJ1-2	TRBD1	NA	TGCGCCAGCAGCCAAGGTGGGACAGGGGCTAACTATGGCTACACCTTC	CASSQGGTGANYGYTF
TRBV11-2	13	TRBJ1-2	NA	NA	TGTGCCAGCAGCTCGGACACAAACTATGGCTACACCTTC	CASSSDTNYGYTF
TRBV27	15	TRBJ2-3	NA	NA	TGTGCCAGCAGTTTCCGGGGTAGTGGTACAGATACGCAGTATTTT	CASSFRGSGTDTQYF
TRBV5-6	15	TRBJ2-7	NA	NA	TGTGCCAGCAGCTTGGGGAGGGGCCTTTCCTACGAGCAGTACTTC	CASSLGRGLSYEQYF
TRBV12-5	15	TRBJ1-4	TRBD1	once	TGTGCTAGTGGGACTCTAGGGACAGGTGATGAAAAACTGTTTTTT	CASGTLGTGDEKLFF
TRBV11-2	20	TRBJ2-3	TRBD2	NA	TGTGCCAGCAGCTTAGATGCCCCACCCTCCCTAGCGGGAGAGACAGATACGCAGTATTTT	CASSLDAPPSLAGETDTQYF
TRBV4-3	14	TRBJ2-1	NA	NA	TGCGCCAGCAGCCCAGGGGGATCGGGGGATGAGCAGTTCTTC	CASSPGGSGDEQFF
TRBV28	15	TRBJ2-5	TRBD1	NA	TGTGCCAGCGGCCGGGGGGACAGGGGGCGAGAGACCCAGTACTTC	CASGRGDRGRETQYF
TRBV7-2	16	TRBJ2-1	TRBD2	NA	TGTGCCAGCAGCCCGAAACGACTAGCGGGGTACAATGAGCAGTTCTTC	CASSPKRLAGYNEQFF
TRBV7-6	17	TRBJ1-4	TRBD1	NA	TGTGCCAGCAGCTTAAGGTGGGGGGACAGCTCTAATGAAAAACTGTTTTTT	CASSLRWGDSSNEKLFF
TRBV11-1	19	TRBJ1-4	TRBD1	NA	TGTGCCAGCAGCCCACCGAAGGGACAGGGAAGGACAACTAATGAAAAACTGTTTTTT	CASSPPKGQGRTTNEKLFF
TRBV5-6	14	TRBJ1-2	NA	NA	TGTGCCAGCAGCCCGGGAACAGGGAATTACGGCTACACCTTC	CASSPGTGNYGYTF